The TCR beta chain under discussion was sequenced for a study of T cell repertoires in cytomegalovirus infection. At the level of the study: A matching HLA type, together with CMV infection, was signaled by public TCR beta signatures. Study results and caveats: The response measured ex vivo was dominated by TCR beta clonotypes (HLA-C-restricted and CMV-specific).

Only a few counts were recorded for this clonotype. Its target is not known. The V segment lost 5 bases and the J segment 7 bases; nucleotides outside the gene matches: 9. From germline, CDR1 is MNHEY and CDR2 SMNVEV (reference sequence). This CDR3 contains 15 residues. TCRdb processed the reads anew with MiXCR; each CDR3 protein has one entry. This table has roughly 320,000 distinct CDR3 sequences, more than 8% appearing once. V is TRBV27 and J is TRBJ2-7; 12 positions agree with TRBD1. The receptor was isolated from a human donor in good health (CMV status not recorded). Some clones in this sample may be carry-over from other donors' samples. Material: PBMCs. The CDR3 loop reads CASSGPGQGAREQYF. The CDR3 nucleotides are TGTGCCAGCAGTGGCCCGGGACAGGGGGCGCGGGAGCAGTACTTC.